This T cell receptor (beta chain) was observed in a study of blood T cell repertoires in COVID-19. Study context: Whether acute or convalescent, the COVID-19 samples came from the United States, Italy and Spain. T cells, B-cell-depleted T cells, or PBMCs provided the cDNA or gDNA that served as material.

CDR1 and CDR2 from the germline V gene are SGHVS and FNYEAQ. The CDR3 is 21 residues long. V shed 0 bases and J 1 base; nucleotides not matched to a gene: 15. As processed by the authors: The authors estimated nucleated cell counts from reference gene primer amplification. The table came from immunoSEQ multiplex PCR; TCRdb's copy has only in-frame clones and leaves some out. Clonal size and the V and J genes are those of that table, whereas D and trimming came from the DNA. Of some 300,000 clones listed, roughly 80% are singletons. The clonotype originates from a woman in her forties or fifties with active or convalescent COVID-19. Sample: peripheral blood. The genes are TRBV7-6 and TRBJ2-1; 10 nucleotides agree with TRBD2. Here the CDR3 DNA reads TGTGCCAGCAGCTTAGCGCTGAGAAAAGCGGGAGGGGAAAGGTCCTACAATGAGCAGTTCTTC. Translating gives CASSLALRKAGGERSYNEQFF.